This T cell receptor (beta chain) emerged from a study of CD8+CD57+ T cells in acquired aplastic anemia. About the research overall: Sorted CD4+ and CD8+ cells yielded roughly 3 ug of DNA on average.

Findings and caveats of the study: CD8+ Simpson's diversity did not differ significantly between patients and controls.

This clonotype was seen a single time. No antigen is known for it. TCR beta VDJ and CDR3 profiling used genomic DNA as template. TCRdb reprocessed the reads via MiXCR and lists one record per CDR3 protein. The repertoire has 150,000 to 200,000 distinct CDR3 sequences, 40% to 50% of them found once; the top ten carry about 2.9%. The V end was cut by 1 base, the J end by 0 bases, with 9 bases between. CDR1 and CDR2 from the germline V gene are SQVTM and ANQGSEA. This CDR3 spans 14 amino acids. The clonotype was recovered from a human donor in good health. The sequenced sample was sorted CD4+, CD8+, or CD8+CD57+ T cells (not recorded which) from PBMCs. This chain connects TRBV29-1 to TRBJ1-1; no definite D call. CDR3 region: CSVEGTEMNTEAFF. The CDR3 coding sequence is TGCAGCGTTGAAGGCACAGAAATGAACACTGAAGCTTTCTTT.